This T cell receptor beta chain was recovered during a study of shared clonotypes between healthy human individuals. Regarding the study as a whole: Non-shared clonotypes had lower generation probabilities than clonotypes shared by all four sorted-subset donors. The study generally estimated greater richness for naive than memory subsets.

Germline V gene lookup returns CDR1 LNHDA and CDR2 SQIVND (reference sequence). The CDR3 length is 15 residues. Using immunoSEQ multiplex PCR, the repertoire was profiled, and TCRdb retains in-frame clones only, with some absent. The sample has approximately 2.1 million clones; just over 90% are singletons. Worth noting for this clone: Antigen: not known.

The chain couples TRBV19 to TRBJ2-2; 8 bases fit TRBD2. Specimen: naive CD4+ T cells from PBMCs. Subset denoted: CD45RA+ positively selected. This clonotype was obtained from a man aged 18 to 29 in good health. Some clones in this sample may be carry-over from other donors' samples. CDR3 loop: CAAGGASRGTGELFF. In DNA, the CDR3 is TGTGCTGCGGGAGGTGCCTCCCGAGGGACCGGGGAGCTGTTTTTT.